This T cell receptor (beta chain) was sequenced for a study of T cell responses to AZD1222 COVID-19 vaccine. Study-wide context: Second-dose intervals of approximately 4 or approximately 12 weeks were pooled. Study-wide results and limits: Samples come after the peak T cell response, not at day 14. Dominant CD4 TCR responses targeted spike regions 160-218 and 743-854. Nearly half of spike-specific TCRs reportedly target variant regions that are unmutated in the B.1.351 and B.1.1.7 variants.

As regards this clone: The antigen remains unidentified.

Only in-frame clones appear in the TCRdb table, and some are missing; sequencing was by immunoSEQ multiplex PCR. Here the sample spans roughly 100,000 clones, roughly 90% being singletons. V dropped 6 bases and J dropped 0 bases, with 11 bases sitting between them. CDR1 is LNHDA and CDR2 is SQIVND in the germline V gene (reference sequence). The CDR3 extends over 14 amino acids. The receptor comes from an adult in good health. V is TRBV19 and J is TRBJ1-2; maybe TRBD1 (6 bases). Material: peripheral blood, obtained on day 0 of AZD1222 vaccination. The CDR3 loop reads CASSRRGTNYGYTF. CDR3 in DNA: TGTGCCAGTAGCCGCAGGGGTACTAACTATGGCTACACCTTC.